The entry below describes one T cell receptor beta chain. This specimen belongs to a study of blood T cell repertoires in COVID-19. Across the study: Samples of COVID-19 (acute and convalescent) were obtained from the United States, Italy and Spain. T cells, B-cell-depleted T cells, or PBMCs provided the cDNA or gDNA that served as material.

Authors' methods: For nucleated cells, counts were estimated from reference gene primer amplification. Profiled with immunoSEQ multiplex PCR; TCRdb holds only in-frame clones, not every one. The V and J calls and the clone size are those of that table, but D and trimming were determined from the DNA. The data show some 70,000 clones, with around 87% seen just once and 16% held by the top ten. Seattle cases were enrolled at active infection and followed longitudinally. The sequenced sample was peripheral blood. The clonotype comes from a man aged 40-49 years with COVID-19, enrolled during active disease.

CDR3 sequence reads: CASSRTGANYGYTF. The CDR3 coding sequence is TGTGCCAGCAGTCGGACAGGGGCGAACTATGGCTACACCTTC. The rearrangement links TRBV6-2 or TRBV6-3 to TRBJ1-2, with 9 bases identical to TRBD1. Trimming cost V 5 bases and J 2 bases; bases outside gene matches: 3. This CDR3 is 14 amino acids long. Per the germline V gene, CDR1 is MNHEY and CDR2 is SVGEGT.